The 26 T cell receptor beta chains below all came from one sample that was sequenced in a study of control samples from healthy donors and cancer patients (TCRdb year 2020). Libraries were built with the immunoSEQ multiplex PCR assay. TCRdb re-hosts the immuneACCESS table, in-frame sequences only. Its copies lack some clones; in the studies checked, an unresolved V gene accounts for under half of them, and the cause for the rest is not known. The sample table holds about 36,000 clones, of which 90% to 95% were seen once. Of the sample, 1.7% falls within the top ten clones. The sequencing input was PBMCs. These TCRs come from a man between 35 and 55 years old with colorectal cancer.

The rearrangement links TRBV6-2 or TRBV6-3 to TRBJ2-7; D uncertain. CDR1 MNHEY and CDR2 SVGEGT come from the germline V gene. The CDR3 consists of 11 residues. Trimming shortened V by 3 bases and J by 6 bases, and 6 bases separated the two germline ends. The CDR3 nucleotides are TGTGCCAGCAGTTATAAGGTCGAGCAGTACTTC. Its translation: CASSYKVEQYF.

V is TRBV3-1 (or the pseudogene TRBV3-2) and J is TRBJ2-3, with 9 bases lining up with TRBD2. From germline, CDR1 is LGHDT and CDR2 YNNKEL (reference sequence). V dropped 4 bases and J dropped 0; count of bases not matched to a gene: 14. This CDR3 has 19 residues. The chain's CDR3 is CASSLSAGSGGSSTDTQYF. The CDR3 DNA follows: TGTGCCAGCAGCCTTTCGGCAGGTAGCGGGGGTTCTAGCACAGATACGCAGTATTTT.

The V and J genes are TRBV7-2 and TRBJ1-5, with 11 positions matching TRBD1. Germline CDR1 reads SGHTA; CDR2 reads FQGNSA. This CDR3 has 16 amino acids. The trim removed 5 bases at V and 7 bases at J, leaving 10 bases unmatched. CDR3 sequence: CASSRGQGASGQPQHF. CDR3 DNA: TGTGCCAGCAGCCGTGGACAGGGGGCATCTGGCCAGCCCCAGCATTTT.

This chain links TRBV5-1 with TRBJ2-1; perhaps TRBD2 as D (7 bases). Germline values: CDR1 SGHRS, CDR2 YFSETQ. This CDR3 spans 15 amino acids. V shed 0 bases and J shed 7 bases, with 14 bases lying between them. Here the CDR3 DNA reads TGCGCCAGCAGCTTGGATGGCGGGGGCGGAAATGAGCAGTTCTTC. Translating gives CASSLDGGGGNEQFF.

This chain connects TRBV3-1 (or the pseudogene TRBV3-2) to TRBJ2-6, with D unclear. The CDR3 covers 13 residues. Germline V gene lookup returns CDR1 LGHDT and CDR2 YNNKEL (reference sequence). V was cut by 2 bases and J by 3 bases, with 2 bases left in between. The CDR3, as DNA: TGTGCCAGCAGCCAAAATGGGGCCAACGTCCTGACTTTC. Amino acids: CASSQNGANVLTF.

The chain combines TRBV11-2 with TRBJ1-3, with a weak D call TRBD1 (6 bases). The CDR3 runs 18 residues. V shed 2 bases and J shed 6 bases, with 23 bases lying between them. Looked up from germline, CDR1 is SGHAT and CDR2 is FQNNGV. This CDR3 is CASSLSGGGTGYINTIYF. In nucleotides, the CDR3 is TGTGCCAGCAGCTTATCCGGAGGGGGTACTGGGTACATAAACACCATATATTTT.

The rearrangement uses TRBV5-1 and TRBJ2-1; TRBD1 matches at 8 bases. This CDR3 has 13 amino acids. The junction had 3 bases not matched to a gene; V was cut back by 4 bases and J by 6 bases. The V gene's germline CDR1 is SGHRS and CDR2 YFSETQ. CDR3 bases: TGCGCCAGCAGCGCGGACAGGGTCAATGAGCAGTTCTTC. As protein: CASSADRVNEQFF.

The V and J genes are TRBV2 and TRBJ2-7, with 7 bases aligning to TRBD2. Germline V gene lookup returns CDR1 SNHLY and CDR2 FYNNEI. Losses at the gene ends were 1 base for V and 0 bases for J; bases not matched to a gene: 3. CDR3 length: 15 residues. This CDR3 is CASSEERTSSYEQYF. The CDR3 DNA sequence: TGTGCCAGCAGTGAAGAGAGGACTAGCTCCTACGAGCAGTACTTC.

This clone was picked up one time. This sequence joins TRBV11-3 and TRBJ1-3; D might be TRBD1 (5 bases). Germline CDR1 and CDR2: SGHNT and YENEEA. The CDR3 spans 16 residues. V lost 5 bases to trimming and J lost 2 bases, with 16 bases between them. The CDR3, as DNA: TGTGCCAGCAGCGGACCGGGGATGGGACCTGGAAACACCATATATTTT. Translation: CASSGPGMGPGNTIYF. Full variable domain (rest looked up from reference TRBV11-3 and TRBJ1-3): EAGVVQSPRYKIIEKKQPVAFWCNPISGHNTLYWYLQNLGQGPELLIRYENEEAVDDSQLPKDRFSAERLKGVDSTLKIQPAELGDSAVYLCASSGPGMGPGNTIYFGEGSWLTVV.

The CDR3 bases are TGTGCCAGCAGTCCTCGGGGGGCCACAGATACGCAGTATTTT. Encoded protein: CASSPRGATDTQYF. The chain employs TRBV2 and TRBJ2-3; tentative D call: TRBD2 (7 bases). With 5 bases removed from V and 2 bases from J, the gap between germline ends came to 11 bases. Per the germline V gene, CDR1 is SNHLY and CDR2 is FYNNEI. This CDR3 has 14 amino acids.

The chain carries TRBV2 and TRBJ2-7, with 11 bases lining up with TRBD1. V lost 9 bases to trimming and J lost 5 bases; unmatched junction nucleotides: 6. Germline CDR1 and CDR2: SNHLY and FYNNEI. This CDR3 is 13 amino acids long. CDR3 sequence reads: CASGTGGSHEQYF. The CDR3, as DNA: TGTGCCAGTGGGACAGGGGGGTCCCACGAGCAGTACTTC. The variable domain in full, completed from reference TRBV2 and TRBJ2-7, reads EPEVTQTPSHQVTQMGQEVILRCVPISNHLYFYWYRQILGQKVEFLVSFYNNEISEKSEIFDDQFSVERPDGSNFTLKIRSTKLEDSAMYFCASGTGGSHEQYFGPGTRLTVT.

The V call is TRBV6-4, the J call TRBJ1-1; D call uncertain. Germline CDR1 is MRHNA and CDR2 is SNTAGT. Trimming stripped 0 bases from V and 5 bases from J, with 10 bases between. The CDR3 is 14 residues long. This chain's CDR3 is CASSDSSRNTEAFF. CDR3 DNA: TGTGCCAGCAGTGACTCGAGTAGGAATACTGAAGCTTTCTTT.

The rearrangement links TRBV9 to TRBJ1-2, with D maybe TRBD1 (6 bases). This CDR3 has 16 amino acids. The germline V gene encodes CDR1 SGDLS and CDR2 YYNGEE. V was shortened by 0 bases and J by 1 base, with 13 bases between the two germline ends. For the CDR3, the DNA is TGTGCCAGCAGCGTAGGGGCAGGGGTGATTAACTATGGCTACACCTTC. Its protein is CASSVGAGVINYGYTF. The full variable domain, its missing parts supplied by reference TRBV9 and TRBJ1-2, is DSGVTQTPKHLITATGQRVTLRCSPRSGDLSVYWYQQSLDQGLQFLIQYYNGEERAKGNILERFSAQQFPDLHSELNLSSLELGDSALYFCASSVGAGVINYGYTFGSGTRLTVV.

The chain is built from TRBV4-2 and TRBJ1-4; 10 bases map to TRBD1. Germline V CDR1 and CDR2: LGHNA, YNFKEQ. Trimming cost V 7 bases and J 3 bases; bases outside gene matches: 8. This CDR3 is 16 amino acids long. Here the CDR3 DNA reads TGTGCCAGCACTTCGACAGGGGGCTCGGCTAATGAAAAACTGTTTTTT. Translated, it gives CASTSTGGSANEKLFF.

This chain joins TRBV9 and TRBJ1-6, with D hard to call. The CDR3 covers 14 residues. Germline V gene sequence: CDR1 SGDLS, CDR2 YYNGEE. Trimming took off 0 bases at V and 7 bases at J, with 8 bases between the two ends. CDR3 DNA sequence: TGTGCCAGCAGCGTAGGAGACGGCAATTCACCCCTCCACTTT. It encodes CASSVGDGNSPLHF.

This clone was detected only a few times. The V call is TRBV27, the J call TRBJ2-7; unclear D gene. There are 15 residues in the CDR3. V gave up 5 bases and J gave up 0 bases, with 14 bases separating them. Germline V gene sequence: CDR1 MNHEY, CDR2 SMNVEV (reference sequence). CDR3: CASSPRRASSYEQYF. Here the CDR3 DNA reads TGTGCCAGCAGTCCTCGCCGGGCGAGCTCCTACGAGCAGTACTTC.

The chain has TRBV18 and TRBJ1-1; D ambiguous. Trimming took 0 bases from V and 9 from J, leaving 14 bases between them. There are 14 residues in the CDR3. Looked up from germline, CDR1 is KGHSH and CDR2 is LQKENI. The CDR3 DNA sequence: TGTGCCAGCTCACCACCTTCTCTACCAGTTCAAGCTTTCTTT. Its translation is CASSPPSLPVQAFF.

The CDR3 here is CASSLQTGWNTEAFF. In DNA, the CDR3 is TGTGCCAGCAGTCTTCAGACAGGGTGGAACACTGAAGCTTTCTTT. The rearrangement joins TRBV7-9 to TRBJ1-1, with 7 bases matching TRBD1. V shed 6 bases and J 1 base; nucleotides not matched to a gene: 8. This CDR3 region has 15 residues. Germline CDR1 and CDR2: SEHNR and FQNEAQ (reference sequence).

CDR3 DNA sequence: TGTGCCAGTAGTGCTGCAGGGTTTTACACTGAAGCTTTCTTT. Translation gives CASSAAGFYTEAFF. The chain combines TRBV19 with TRBJ1-1, with D maybe TRBD1 (5 bases). The CDR3 is 14 residues long. The V gene's germline CDR1 is LNHDA and CDR2 SQIVND (reference sequence). The V end lost 5 bases, the J end lost 3 bases, and 13 bases lay between the germline ends.

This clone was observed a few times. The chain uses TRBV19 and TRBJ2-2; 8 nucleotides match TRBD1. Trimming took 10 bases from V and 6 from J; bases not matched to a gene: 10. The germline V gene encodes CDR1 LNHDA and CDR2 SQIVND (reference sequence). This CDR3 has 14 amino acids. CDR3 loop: CATGQGGGAGELFF. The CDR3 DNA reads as TGTGCCACCGGACAGGGCGGTGGGGCCGGGGAGCTGTTTTTT.

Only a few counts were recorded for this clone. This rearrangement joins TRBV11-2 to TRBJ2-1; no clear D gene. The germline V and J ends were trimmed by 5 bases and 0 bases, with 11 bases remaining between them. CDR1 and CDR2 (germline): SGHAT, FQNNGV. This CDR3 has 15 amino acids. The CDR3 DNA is TGTGCCAGCAGCCAAGGAGTAGGCTCCTACAATGAGCAGTTCTTC. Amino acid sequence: CASSQGVGSYNEQFF.

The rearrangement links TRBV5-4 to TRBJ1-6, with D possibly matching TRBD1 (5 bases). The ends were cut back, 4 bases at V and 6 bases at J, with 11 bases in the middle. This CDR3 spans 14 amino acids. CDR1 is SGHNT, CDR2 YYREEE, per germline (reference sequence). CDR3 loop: CASSPGSGNSPLHF. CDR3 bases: TGTGCCAGCAGCCCAGGGTCCGGTAATTCACCCCTCCACTTT. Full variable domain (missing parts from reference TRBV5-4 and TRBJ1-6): ETGVTQSPTHLIKTRGQQVTLRCSSQSGHNTVSWYQQALGQGPQFIFQYYREEENGRGNFPPRFSGLQFPNYSSELNVNALELDDSALYLCASSPGSGNSPLHFGNGTRLTVT.

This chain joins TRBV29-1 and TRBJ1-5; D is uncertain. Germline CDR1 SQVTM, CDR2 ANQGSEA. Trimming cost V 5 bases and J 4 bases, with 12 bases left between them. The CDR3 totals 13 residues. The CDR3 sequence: CSVRYAINQPQHF. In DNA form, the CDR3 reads TGCAGCGTTCGCTATGCAATTAATCAGCCCCAGCATTTT.

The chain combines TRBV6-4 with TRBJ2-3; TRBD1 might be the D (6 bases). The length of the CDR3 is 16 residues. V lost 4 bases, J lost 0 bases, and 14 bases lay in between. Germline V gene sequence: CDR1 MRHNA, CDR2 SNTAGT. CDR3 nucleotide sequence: TGTGCCAGCAGTGCCAGGGACAAAAGAAGCACAGATACGCAGTATTTT. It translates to CASSARDKRSTDTQYF.

The CDR3 sequence is CAIKRDPQLTEAFF. The CDR3 region has the DNA TGTGCCATAAAGCGGGACCCACAATTGACTGAAGCTTTCTTT. V and J are TRBV7-2 and TRBJ1-1; tentatively, D is TRBD1 (5 bases). Trimming took off 10 bases at V and 5 bases at J, with 20 bases between the two ends. This CDR3 region has 14 residues. Germline lookup yields CDR1 SGHTA and CDR2 FQGNSA. Full variable domain (outside the CDR3, taken from reference TRBV7-2 and TRBJ1-1): GAGVSQSPSNKVTEKGKDVELRCDPISGHTALYWYRQSLGQGLEFLIYFQGNSAPDKSGLPSDRFSAERTGGSVSTLTIQRTQQEDSAVYLCAIKRDPQLTEAFFGQGTRLTVV.

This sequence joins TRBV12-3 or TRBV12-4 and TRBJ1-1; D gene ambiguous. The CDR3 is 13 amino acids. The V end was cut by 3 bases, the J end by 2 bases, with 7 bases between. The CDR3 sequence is CASSFRGNTEAFF. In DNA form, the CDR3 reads TGTGCCAGCAGTTTTCGAGGAAACACTGAAGCTTTCTTT.